In this sample, the clone carrying this T cell receptor beta chain turned up a few times. Negative isolation yielded CD8+ and CD4+ T cells; FACS enriched TEMRA cells. This specimen belongs to a study of CD8 T cells in Susac syndrome. The RNA, about 0.45 to 1 ug, was put through reverse transcription using random hexamers. Via MiXCR, TCRdb re-called the immunoSEQ multiplex PCR reads, giving one row per CDR3 protein. The table records around 190,000 distinct CDR3 sequences, approximately 93% of them present only once. This CDR3 contains 19 residues. CDR1 is MNHEY and CDR2 is SVGEGT in the germline V gene. With 2 bases clipped from V and 3 bases from J, the junction kept 13 bases outside the gene matches.

The V and J genes are TRBV6-2 or TRBV6-3 and TRBJ2-4, with TRBD2 identical over 10 bases. The TCR sequence derives from a human donor in good health. What was sequenced was CD4+ T cells from PBMCs. For the CDR3, the DNA is TGTGCCAGCAGTTACCCTACCCTAGCGGGGGTCTCCTACAAAAACATTCAGTACTTC. Protein sequence: CASSYPTLAGVSYKNIQYF.